A selection of T cell receptor beta chains follows, all from one sample in a study of cytomegalovirus exposure and HLA in healthy donors. Assay used: immunoSEQ multiplex PCR; TCRdb lists only in-frame clones, some missing. Counted here are over 150,000 clones, about 68% occurring once; the ten biggest clones make up over 1.1%. Sequencing was performed on PBMCs. The origin of the receptors is a man between 18 and 35 years old in good health and CMV-seronegative. Each CDR3 is given with its conserved first and last residue. D genes are given only for firm matches. Size values are once, few and many counts, or a class for expanded clones, and some rows have none.

TRBV28	-	TRBJ1-4	-	TGTGCCAGCAGTTTCAATCGGGCAGGGGAATACACAACTAATGAAAAACTGTTTTTT	CASSFNRAGEYTTNEKLFF
TRBV18	few	TRBJ1-2	TRBD1	TGTGCCAGCTCACCCTCAGGGGGCGCTGGCTATGGCTACACCTTC	CASSPSGGAGYGYTF
TRBV7-2	-	TRBJ2-5	-	TGTGCCAGCAGCGCACCGGGACAAGAGACCCAGTACTTC	CASSAPGQETQYF
TRBV6-5	-	TRBJ1-3	-	TGTGCCAGCAGTTATGCGAACAGGGATGGAAACACCATATATTTT	CASSYANRDGNTIYF
TRBV5-1	-	TRBJ2-1	TRBD2	TGCGCCAGCAGCCGTGAACTTAGCGGGAGGCCCTACAATGAGCAGTTCTTC	CASSRELSGRPYNEQFF
TRBV19	-	TRBJ1-5	-	TGTGCCAGTAGTATAGGCAGAGGGTACTATCAGCCCCAGCATTTT	CASSIGRGYYQPQHF
TRBV28	-	TRBJ1-5	-	TGTGCCAGCAGTTTAGCCGGTAGCAATCAGCCCCAGCATTTT	CASSLAGSNQPQHF
TRBV28	once	TRBJ2-7	-	TGTGCCAGCAGTACCGTCTCGGGGGATACCTACGAGCAGTACTTC	CASSTVSGDTYEQYF
TRBV7-2	-	TRBJ2-7	TRBD1	TGTGCCAGCAGCTTAGCGCTGGACAGGGGCAGTTACGAGCAGTACTTC	CASSLALDRGSYEQYF
TRBV27	-	TRBJ2-1	TRBD2	TGTGCCAGCAGTCCCCGACTAGCGGGAGGGCGGAATGAGCAGTTCTTC	CASSPRLAGGRNEQFF
TRBV28	few	TRBJ1-1	-	TGTGCCAGCAGTTACAGTTTGAACACTGAAGCTTTCTTT	CASSYSLNTEAFF
TRBV28	-	TRBJ1-6	-	TGTGCCAGCAGTTTATACTACACCTACTCCCAACATAATTCACCCCTCCACTTT	CASSLYYTYSQHNSPLHF
TRBV6-6	few	TRBJ1-1	-	TGTGCCAGCAGTTACACCTTAACAGGGCCTCGGGAAGCTTTCTTT	CASSYTLTGPREAFF
TRBV18	-	TRBJ2-7	TRBD1	TGTGCCAGCTCGGTTTGGACAGGGGTGGGCTACGAGCAGTACTTC	CASSVWTGVGYEQYF
TRBV19	-	TRBJ1-1	-	TGTGCCAGTAGCGAAGGGGGCACTGAAGCTTTCTTT	CASSEGGTEAFF
TRBV7-9	-	TRBJ1-1	-	TGTTCCAGCAGGCCTCAGGTCGCAGCTGAAGCTTTCTTT	CSSRPQVAAEAFF
TRBV6-1	few	TRBJ2-7	-	TGTGCCAGCAGTGAAGTAAGGGGAGGCGAGCAGTACTTC	CASSEVRGGEQYF
TRBV7-2	-	TRBJ2-3	-	TGTGCCAGCATGATAGCGGGCACAGATACGCAGTATTTT	CASMIAGTDTQYF
TRBV6-1	-	TRBJ1-2	TRBD1	TGTGCCAGCAGTAAGACAGGGGACTATGGCTACACCTTC	CASSKTGDYGYTF
TRBV15	-	TRBJ2-2	TRBD2	TGTGCCACCAGCCCCCGACTAGCGGGGACGAACACCGGGGAGCTGTTTTTT	CATSPRLAGTNTGELFF
TRBV5-1	-	TRBJ1-5	-	TGCGCCAGCAGCTCCGTGGGGGGAGAGGACCAGCCCCAGCATTTT	CASSSVGGEDQPQHF
TRBV18	-	TRBJ1-2	-	TGTGCCAGCTCACCGGACATTTGGAATGGCTACACCTTC	CASSPDIWNGYTF
TRBV6-6	-	TRBJ2-6	TRBD1	TGTGCCAGCAGTCATACAGGGGCGGGTGGGGCCAACGTCCTGACTTTC	CASSHTGAGGANVLTF
TRBV6-5	few	TRBJ2-7	-	TGTGCCAGCAGTTTGTACCCCCCGGGAAACGACGAGCAGTACTTC	CASSLYPPGNDEQYF
TRBV11-2	-	TRBJ2-7	-	TGTGCCAGCAGCACCCGCCAGGATGGGCCCTACGAGCAGTACTTC	CASSTRQDGPYEQYF
TRBV28	-	TRBJ2-7	TRBD2	TGTGCCGCGGGAGGGAACCCGTCGAGGGAGCAGTACTTC	CAAGGNPSREQYF
TRBV7-9	-	TRBJ2-7	-	TGTGCCAGCAGAGGAAAGGACTCCATCGGCGAGCAGTACTTC	CASRGKDSIGEQYF
TRBV18	-	TRBJ2-7	-	TGTGCCAGCTCATCAGGGGGGAGCCCTCGGGAGCAGTACTTC	CASSSGGSPREQYF
TRBV5-1	-	TRBJ2-2	TRBD1	TGCGCCAGCAGCGCGGGACAGGGGCGTTGGGCCGGGGAGCTGTTTTTT	CASSAGQGRWAGELFF
TRBV10-3	-	TRBJ2-7	TRBD2	TGTGCCATCAGTACCAACGGGGGGTACGAGCAGTACTTC	CAISTNGGYEQYF
TRBV15	-	TRBJ2-1	-	TGTGCCACCAGCAGAGATCTTTCCACCCGGGACTTCTACAATGAGCAGTTCTTC	CATSRDLSTRDFYNEQFF
TRBV5-4	-	TRBJ2-5	TRBD2	TGTGCCACTAGTCCGGCGGGGGGGGAGACCCAGTACTTC	CATSPAGGETQYF
TRBV7-2	once	TRBJ2-5	TRBD1	TGTGCCAGCAGCCGACAGGGGGGAGAGACCCAGTACTTC	CASSRQGGETQYF
TRBV27	-	TRBJ1-1	-	TGTGCCACCTCCTGGGGAGTTTCCACTGAAGCTTTCTTT	CATSWGVSTEAFF
TRBV15	-	TRBJ2-4	TRBD1	TGTGCCACCAGCAGTCCAGACCCTGGGACAGTTAAAAACATTCAGTACTTC	CATSSPDPGTVKNIQYF
TRBV19	-	TRBJ2-6	TRBD2	TGTGCCAGTAGTATTTCCGGACTAGCGAGGGGCTCTGGGGCCAACGTCCTGACTTTC	CASSISGLARGSGANVLTF
TRBV30	-	TRBJ2-4	TRBD2	TGTGCCTGGAGTGTATCAGGACTAGCGGTACTCAAAAACATTCAGTACTTC	CAWSVSGLAVLKNIQYF
TRBV30	-	TRBJ1-3	-	TGTGCCTGGAGTTTACAGGGCCTGGGCACCATATATTTT	CAWSLQGLGTIYF
TRBV5-4	-	TRBJ2-1	TRBD2	TGTGCCAGCAGCTTGGACTCGGGAGGCTCCTACAATGAGCAGTTCTTC	CASSLDSGGSYNEQFF
TRBV28	few	TRBJ2-3	TRBD1	TGTGCCAGCAGACCGGGACAGGGGGTCACAGATACGCAGTATTTT	CASRPGQGVTDTQYF
TRBV2	-	TRBJ2-3	-	TGTGCCAGCAGTGAAGAGGGGCGGGGTCCAAGGACGCAGTATTTT	CASSEEGRGPRTQYF
TRBV4-3	few	TRBJ1-1	-	TGCGCCAGCAGCCAGTTGGTCGGGACACTGAACACTGAAGCTTTCTTT	CASSQLVGTLNTEAFF
TRBV14	-	TRBJ2-1	TRBD2	TGTGCCAGCAGCCGACTAGCGGGCCCCTCCTACAATGAGCAGTTCTTC	CASSRLAGPSYNEQFF
TRBV28	-	TRBJ2-4	TRBD1	TGTGCCAGCAGTTTCCGGGACAGTTTACTAGCCAAAAACATTCAGTACTTC	CASSFRDSLLAKNIQYF
TRBV9	few	TRBJ2-1	-	TGTGCCAGCAGCGTAGTGGCGGGGGCTCGTGATGAGCAGTTCTTC	CASSVVAGARDEQFF
TRBV19	few	TRBJ1-1	-	TGTGCCAGTAGTATGGCCATGAACACTGAAGCTTTCTTT	CASSMAMNTEAFF
TRBV27	few	TRBJ2-7	TRBD1	TGTGCCAGCAGTTTATGGACAGGGTTCGAGCAGTACTTC	CASSLWTGFEQYF
TRBV27	-	TRBJ1-1	-	TGTGCCAGCAGCCACCGCGGACCGGGGGCTTTCTTT	CASSHRGPGAFF
TRBV28	-	TRBJ1-3	-	TGTGCCAGCAGTACACAGGGAGGAAACACCATATATTTT	CASSTQGGNTIYF
TRBV30	-	TRBJ2-3	-	TGTGCCTGGAGTAGGAGGTCGGGAGATACGCAGTATTTT	CAWSRRSGDTQYF
TRBV4-3	-	TRBJ1-1	TRBD1	TGCGCCAGCAGCCACCGGACAGGTTCGAACACTGAAGCTTTCTTT	CASSHRTGSNTEAFF
TRBV7-2	-	TRBJ2-1	TRBD2	TGTGCCAGCAGCCCCGGGACTAGCGGCTCCTACAATGAGCAGTTCTTC	CASSPGTSGSYNEQFF
TRBV12-5	-	TRBJ1-1	-	TGTGCTAGTGGTCTCGGAGGCATGGACAGAACAAACACTGAAGCTTTCTTT	CASGLGGMDRTNTEAFF
TRBV6-5	-	TRBJ1-2	TRBD1	TGTGCCAGCAGTTACAGGGGGCGCGGCTATGGCTACACCTTC	CASSYRGRGYGYTF
TRBV28	-	TRBJ2-3	-	TGTGCCAGCAGTTTAGAGGGGGGGACGGGTAGGGCCCCAGGGGATACGCAGTATTTT	CASSLEGGTGRAPGDTQYF